This paragraph covers one T cell receptor beta chain sequence. This specimen belongs to a study of cytomegalovirus exposure and HLA in healthy donors. It was with 60 Vbeta and 13 Jbeta primers that the PCR ran. This table comes from immunoSEQ multiplex PCR, and its TCRdb copy is limited to in-frame clones, with some not included. The sample holds tens of thousands of clones; less than 75% are singletons and the top ten take about 10%. The TCR originated in a woman aged 25 to 39 in good health and CMV-seronegative. The sample taken for sequencing was PBMCs.

CDR3 loop: CASSTRAYYNEQFF. In DNA form, the CDR3 reads TGTGCCAGCAGCACCCGAGCCTACTACAATGAGCAGTTCTTC. V gene TRBV7-9 combines with J gene TRBJ2-1; the D is unclear. Trimming took off 5 bases at V and 3 bases at J, with 11 bases between the two ends. The CDR3 has 14 amino acids. Germline CDR1 SEHNR, CDR2 FQNEAQ (reference sequence).